The 26 T cell receptor beta chains presented below share a single source sample, sequenced in a study of beta chain features in type 1 diabetes (dated by TCRdb to 2016 to 2019). Receptors were amplified or captured by the immunoSEQ multiplex PCR assay. The entire amount of isolated RNA was reverse transcribed using the High Capacity cDNA Reverse Transcription Kit, so the sequenced TCRB transcripts were expressed ones. Held by TCRdb, this immuneACCESS table contains in-frame sequences only and omits some clones. Under half of the omission traces to an unresolved V gene where checked; the cause of the rest is unknown. Counted in this sample were under 950,000 clones; around a sixth of them appeared once. The top ten hold 0.023% of the sample. Material for sequencing was naive CD4+ T cells from blood. Taken with the paper, the label for cell subset or site translates to: true naive CD4+ T cells. The receptors come from a young woman in good health.

Only a few counts were recorded for this clone. The chain recombines TRBV28 with TRBJ2-4; TRBD2 matches 7 bases. V dropped 3 bases and J dropped 0; count of bases not matched to a gene: 8. The CDR3 is 17 residues long. The germline V gene has CDR1 MDHEN and CDR2 SYDVKM. CDR3 nucleotides: TGTGCCAGCAGTTTTGGGAGGGCATTGTTAGCCAAAAACATTCAGTACTTC. This gives the protein CASSFGRALLAKNIQYF.

The chain links TRBV7-9 to TRBJ1-2, with TRBD1 matching over 7 bases. Trimming at V came to 5 bases and at J to 6 bases, leaving 9 bases not matched to a gene. The CDR3 has 14 residues. Germline values: CDR1 SEHNR, CDR2 FQNEAQ (reference sequence). The CDR3 region has the DNA TGTGCCAGCAGCCAGAGAACAGGGGCTAATGGCTACACCTTC. Its translation is CASSQRTGANGYTF.

V is TRBV7-3 and J is TRBJ1-4, with 7 bases identical to TRBD1. Germline loops: CDR1 SGHTA, CDR2 FQGTGA. Germline trimming cut 4 bases from V and 2 bases from J; bases unmatched to any gene: 4. This CDR3 comprises 15 residues. CDR3 nucleotide sequence: TGTGCCAGCAGCTATGACAGGGCCACTAATGAAAAACTGTTTTTT. This codes for CASSYDRATNEKLFF.

The chain combines TRBV27 with TRBJ1-5; D is ambiguous. CDR3 length equals 12 residues. The germline gives CDR1 MNHEY, CDR2 SMNVEV (reference sequence). Trimming left V 5 bases short and J 0 bases short, with 2 bases between. The CDR3 loop reads CASSDSNQPQHF. CDR3 sequence (DNA): TGTGCCAGCAGTGATAGCAATCAGCCCCAGCATTTT.

V gene TRBV18 combines with J gene TRBJ2-7; TRBD1 agrees at 9 bases. The CDR3 consists of 16 residues. Germline CDR1 KGHSH, CDR2 LQKENI. Germline trimming cut 5 bases from V and 6 bases from J; bases unmatched to any gene: 14. CDR3 protein: CASSSIGTGYLREQYF. In DNA form, the CDR3 reads TGTGCCAGCTCATCAATAGGGACAGGGTACCTTCGCGAGCAGTACTTC.

The V gene is TRBV10-3, the J gene TRBJ2-7; the D gene is possibly TRBD2 (5 bases). Germline CDR1 and CDR2: ENHRY and SYGVKD. V shed 4 bases and J shed 6 bases, with 13 bases lying between them. CDR3 size: 13 residues. The CDR3 coding sequence is TGTGCCATCAGTGCCGCTGTTGCGGGCGAGCAGTACTTC. Its translation is CAISAAVAGEQYF.

This clone was picked up a small number of times. The chain joins TRBV6-5 to TRBJ2-5; 13 nucleotides match TRBD2. CDR1 is MNHEY, CDR2 SVGAGI, per germline. J was trimmed by 5 bases and V by 2 bases; bases with no gene match: 2. The CDR3 contains 15 residues. The CDR3 protein is CASSYGTSGIETQYF. The CDR3 bases are TGTGCCAGCAGTTACGGGACTAGCGGGATTGAGACCCAGTACTTC.

The chain joins TRBV10-3 to TRBJ2-1; D might be TRBD2 (5 bases). Trimming cost V 0 bases and J 6 bases, with 15 bases left between them. This CDR3 contains 16 residues. CDR1 ENHRY and CDR2 SYGVKD come from the germline V gene. CDR3 protein: CAISESTRLASNEQFF. DNA for the CDR3: TGTGCCATCAGTGAGTCGACTCGATTAGCGTCCAATGAGCAGTTCTTC.

Here the CDR3 DNA reads TGTGCCAGCAGTTTCGATACACAGGGGAACACTGAAGCTTTCTTT. This encodes CASSFDTQGNTEAFF. V and J are TRBV6-5 and TRBJ1-1; tentative D call: TRBD1 (6 bases). CDR3 size: 15 residues. Germline CDR1 is MNHEY and CDR2 is SVGAGI. The V end was cut by 4 bases, the J end by 1 base, with 13 bases between.

The chain uses TRBV29-1 and TRBJ1-1, with D tentatively TRBD1 (5 bases). Germline V gives CDR1 SQVTM, CDR2 ANQGSEA. The V end was cut by 0 bases, the J end by 6 bases, with 14 bases between. CDR3 size: 14 residues. This CDR3 reads CSVEDGGSRAEAFF. The CDR3 DNA follows: TGCAGCGTTGAAGATGGGGGGAGTAGGGCTGAAGCTTTCTTT.

As concerns this clone: Other DNA sequences of this sample code for an identical CDR3. The chain links TRBV7-3 to TRBJ2-5; a possible D gene is TRBD1 (6 bases). The CDR3 consists of 13 residues. CDR1 and CDR2 from the germline V gene are SGHTA and FQGTGA. The V end was cut by 3 bases, the J end by 5 bases, with 10 bases between. This CDR3 is CASSLTGGETQYF. The DNA of the CDR3 is TGTGCCAGCAGCTTGACAGGTGGGGAGACCCAGTACTTC.

This clone has only a few counts. The same CDR3 is also encoded by other DNA sequences in this sample. The V and J genes are TRBV19 and TRBJ2-2; D gene ambiguous. V dropped 1 base and J dropped 0 bases, with 3 bases sitting between them. Germline V lookup: CDR1 LNHDA, CDR2 SQIVND (reference sequence). The CDR3 has 14 amino acids. CDR3 in DNA: TGTGCCAGTAGTATAGGACCGAACACCGGGGAGCTGTTTTTT. Translation: CASSIGPNTGELFF.

This clone occurred a few times. The J gene is TRBJ1-1, the V gene TRBV5-1; D gene unclear. Trimming took 4 bases from V and 3 from J, leaving 13 bases between them. CDR1 is SGHRS and CDR2 is YFSETQ in the germline V gene. This CDR3 is built from 14 residues. CDR3 DNA sequence: TGCGCCAGCAGCCTCGGGTCACGGGACACTGAAGCTTTCTTT. Amino acids: CASSLGSRDTEAFF. The variable domain in full, with the rest retrieved from reference TRBV5-1 and TRBJ1-1, is KAGVTQTPRYLIKTRGQQVTLSCSPISGHRSVSWYQQTPGQGLQFLFEYFSETQRNKGNFPGRFSGRQFSNSRSEMNVSTLELGDSALYLCASSLGSRDTEAFFGQGTRLTVV.

This clone was recorded a few times. The chain combines TRBV19 with TRBJ1-2, with D possibly being TRBD1 (6 bases). CDR1 and CDR2 from the germline V gene are LNHDA and SQIVND (reference sequence). V lost 6 bases, J lost 2 bases, and 10 bases lay in between. The CDR3 has 13 amino acids. The CDR3 is CASSRDINYGYTF. The CDR3 DNA follows: TGTGCCAGTAGCCGGGACATAAACTATGGCTACACCTTC. The full variable domain, its missing parts supplied by reference TRBV19 and TRBJ1-2, is DGGITQSPKYLFRKEGQNVTLSCEQNLNHDAMYWYRQDPGQGLRLIYYSQIVNDFQKGDIAEGYSVSREKKESFPLTVTSAQKNPTAFYLCASSRDINYGYTFGSGTRLTVV.

The chain has TRBV7-9 and TRBJ2-5, with D maybe TRBD2 (6 bases). Germline V gene data show CDR1 as SEHNR and CDR2 as FQNEAQ (reference sequence). The CDR3 sequence is 14 residues long. Trimming stripped 8 bases from V and 4 bases from J, with 17 bases between. The CDR3: CASALRVRGETQYF. The CDR3 DNA is TGTGCCAGCGCGCTCAGGGTGCGGGGAGAGACCCAGTACTTC.

This clone was seen only a few times. J is TRBJ2-1 and V is TRBV5-6; 12 nucleotides match TRBD1. V dropped 4 bases and J dropped 8; count of bases not matched to a gene: 10. Germline CDR1 is SGHDT and CDR2 is YYEEEE. The CDR3 extends over 16 amino acids. The CDR3 DNA is TGTGCCAGCAGCCCAACCGGGACAGGGGGCGCGTATGAGCAGTTCTTC. Translation gives CASSPTGTGGAYEQFF.

This clone was picked up a small number of times. The chain links TRBV2 to TRBJ2-3, with 8 bases that match TRBD2. The germline V gene encodes CDR1 SNHLY and CDR2 FYNNEI. J was trimmed by 4 bases and V by 7 bases; bases with no gene match: 13. CDR3 length: 16 residues. DNA for the CDR3: TGTGCCAGCATGTTAAACCAAGCGGGAGTGGCAGATACGCAGTATTTT. Protein: CASMLNQAGVADTQYF.

This clone was found a few times. Within the sample, other DNA sequences also encode this same CDR3. This chain's CDR3 is CASSPPGTAEAFF. The CDR3 bases are TGTGCCAGCTCACCACCGGGCACGGCTGAAGCTTTCTTT. The chain combines TRBV18 with TRBJ1-1; D remains ambiguous. This CDR3 spans 13 amino acids. The ends were cut back, 0 bases at V and 6 bases at J, with 8 bases in the middle. Germline CDR1 and CDR2: KGHSH and LQKENI.

The gene calls are TRBV5-4 and TRBJ2-7, with unresolved D. V was trimmed by 4 bases and J by 7 bases, leaving 21 bases between them. The CDR3 is made up of 15 amino acids. Germline assignment: CDR1 SGHNT and CDR2 YYREEE (reference sequence). DNA of the CDR3: TGTGCCAGCAGCGTTGTCCGGACCGACAATAGGGAGCAGTACTTC. Translating it yields CASSVVRTDNREQYF.

V is TRBV28 and J is TRBJ2-3; D ambiguous. This CDR3 region has 16 residues. Per germline, CDR1 MDHEN and CDR2 SYDVKM. The V end lost 6 bases, the J end lost 4 bases, and 20 bases lay between the germline ends. The CDR3 region is CASRNPLALRSDTQYF. CDR3 DNA sequence: TGTGCCAGCAGAAACCCCTTAGCCCTCAGGTCAGATACGCAGTATTTT.

The chain couples TRBV7-6 to TRBJ1-1; D is undetermined. V was shortened by 0 bases and J by 1 base, with 3 bases between the two germline ends. CDR3 length equals 13 residues. Per the germline V gene, CDR1 is SGHVS and CDR2 is FNYEAQ. The CDR3 DNA is TGTGCCAGCAGCTTAGCCAAGAACACTGAAGCTTTCTTT. It encodes CASSLAKNTEAFF.

The chain uses TRBV5-4 and TRBJ2-1; 13 bases line up with TRBD2. Germline values: CDR1 SGHNT, CDR2 YYREEE (reference sequence). V lost 5 bases, J lost 6 bases, and 11 bases stayed unmatched. The CDR3 totals 17 residues. The CDR3 nucleotides read TGTGCCAGCAGATCGGCACTAGCGGGAGGGCCCGGCAATGAGCAGTTCTTC. It encodes CASRSALAGGPGNEQFF.

This clone was seen a few times. The V and J genes are TRBV7-2 and TRBJ1-1; D is unclear. Germline V CDR1 and CDR2: SGHTA, FQGNSA. The CDR3 contains 13 residues. Trimming cost V 3 bases and J 3 bases, with 8 bases left between them. The CDR3 bases are TGTGCCAGCAGCTTGAGACTGGACACTGAAGCTTTCTTT. It is translated as CASSLRLDTEAFF.

The V call is TRBV9, the J call TRBJ2-3, with 7 bases fitting TRBD2. After removal of 3 bases from V and 2 bases from J, the junction contained 12 bases not matched to a gene. CDR1 SGDLS and CDR2 YYNGEE come from the germline V gene. The CDR3 consists of 17 residues. CDR3 bases: TGTGCCAGCAGCGCCATCGGGGCTAGCGGAATCACAGATACGCAGTATTTT. It codes for CASSAIGASGITDTQYF.

This clone has a handful of counts. The chain uses TRBV11-2 and TRBJ2-1; TRBD2 matches 10 bases. CDR3 size: 14 residues. The V segment lost 5 bases and the J segment 13 bases; nucleotides outside the gene matches: 11. The V gene's germline CDR1 is SGHAT and CDR2 FQNNGV. Here the CDR3 reads CASSRLAGGRRQFF. In nucleotides, the CDR3 is TGTGCCAGCAGCCGATTAGCGGGAGGCCGTCGTCAGTTCTTC.

J is TRBJ2-5 and V is TRBV18; 7 bases align to TRBD1. V shed 5 bases, J shed 3 bases, and the junction held 6 bases outside the gene matches. This CDR3 comprises 14 residues. The V gene's germline CDR1 is KGHSH and CDR2 LQKENI. The CDR3 loop is CASSSIGTEETQYF. CDR3 nucleotides: TGTGCCAGCTCATCAATCGGGACAGAAGAGACCCAGTACTTC.